This TCR beta chain was captured in a study of read filtering for tumor transcriptome and immune sequencing. Study overall: Transcriptome libraries were built from DNase-treated RNA. Study-level findings and limits: Correlation between methods rose after single-read clonotypes were removed. The CD138-negative fraction was mixed bone marrow immune cells, not pure T cells.

Details on this clonotype: Its antigen is not known. It may be a read error: a sequence one base away is much more abundant.

From 300 to 450 ng of RNA, a library with molecular barcoded alpha/delta and beta/gamma adaptors was made. TCRdb reanalysed the reads using MiXCR and keeps one entry per CDR3 protein. In the table there are about 130,000 distinct CDR3 sequences, approximately 13% of which are singletons. The CDR3 runs to 16 residues. The V gene end was trimmed by 0 bases and the J gene end by 7 bases; junction bases not matched to a gene: 9. Germline-derived CDR1 and CDR2 are KGHSH and LQKENI. The rearrangement links TRBV18 to TRBJ1-1; the match to TRBD1 covers 9 bases. The sample was a population of CD138-negative cells sorted from bone marrow. This TCR came from a donor at least 40 years old with multiple myeloma. This chain's CDR3 is CASSPPTGGKENEAFF. For the CDR3, the DNA is TGTGCCAGCTCACCACCGACAGGGGGTAAGGAGAATGAAGCTTTCTTT.